This T cell receptor (beta chain) was found in a study of regulatory T cells in long-lasting Graves disease. Study at large: Graves' patients with a new diagnosis had received antithyroid drugs under 3 months.

Arm-PCR with iRepertoire HTBI primers amplified the CDR3 regions for these TCR beta libraries. From the multiplex PCR reads, TCRdb called clonotypes with MiXCR, one entry per CDR3 protein. The data show around 470,000 distinct CDR3 sequences, around 15% seen once. Time point given: newly diagnosed GD, antithyroid drugs for less than 3 months. Making the TCR library involved RNA that had been extracted from PBMCs. V was pared by 2 bases and J by 0 bases, with 14 bases of the junction left unmatched. This CDR3 has 20 amino acids. Looked up from germline, CDR1 is LNHDA and CDR2 is SQIVND (reference sequence). Regarding the study as a whole: Persistent cases favored TRBV28, TRBJ1-2 and TRBJ2-5.

This clonotype was seen more than once but under ten times. The antigen is unknown. The same sample was also studied in work on T cells in Graves' hyperthyroidism and ophthalmopathy. That paper adds: The study used the HTBI primer set for a first-round RT-PCR of the TCR CDR3. The model's output predicted ophthalmopathy at a median of 6.5 months prior to onset.

The source was peripheral blood mononuclear cells (PBMCs), collected at new diagnosis, from a patient treated with antithyroid drugs. V is TRBV19 and J is TRBJ1-5, with TRBD1 matching over 9 bases. This TCR was recovered from a woman in her fifties or sixties with Graves disease. The CDR3 loop reads CASSISLGTGLVYSNQPQHF. The CDR3 DNA is TGTGCCAGTAGTATAAGCCTCGGGACAGGGCTTGTTTATAGCAATCAGCCCCAGCATTTT.